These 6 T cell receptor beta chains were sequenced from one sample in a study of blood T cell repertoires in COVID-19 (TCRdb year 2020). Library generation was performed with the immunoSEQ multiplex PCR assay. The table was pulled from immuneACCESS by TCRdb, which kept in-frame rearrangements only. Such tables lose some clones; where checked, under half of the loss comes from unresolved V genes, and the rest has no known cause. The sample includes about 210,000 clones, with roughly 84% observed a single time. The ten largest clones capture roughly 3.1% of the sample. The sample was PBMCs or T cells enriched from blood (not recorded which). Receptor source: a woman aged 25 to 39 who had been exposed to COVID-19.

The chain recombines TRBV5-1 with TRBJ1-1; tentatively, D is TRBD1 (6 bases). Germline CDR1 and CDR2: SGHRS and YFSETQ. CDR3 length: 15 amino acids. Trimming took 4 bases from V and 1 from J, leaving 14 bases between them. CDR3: CASSLGTTTNTEAFF. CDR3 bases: TGCGCCAGCAGCCTAGGGACAACTACGAACACTGAAGCTTTCTTT.

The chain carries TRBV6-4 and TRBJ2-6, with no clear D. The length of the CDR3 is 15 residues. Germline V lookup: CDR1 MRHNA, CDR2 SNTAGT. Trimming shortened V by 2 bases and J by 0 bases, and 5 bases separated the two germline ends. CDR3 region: CASSDSPSGANVLTF. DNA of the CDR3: TGTGCCAGCAGTGACAGCCCCTCTGGGGCCAACGTCCTGACTTTC.

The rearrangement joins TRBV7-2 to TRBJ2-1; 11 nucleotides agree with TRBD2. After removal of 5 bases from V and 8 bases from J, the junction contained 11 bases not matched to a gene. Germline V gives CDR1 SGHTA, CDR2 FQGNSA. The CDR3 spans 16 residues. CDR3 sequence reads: CASSPLAGGPLDEQFF. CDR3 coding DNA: TGTGCCAGCAGCCCTTTAGCGGGGGGGCCGTTAGATGAGCAGTTCTTC.

CDR3 in amino acids: CASSGPTAPRAQYF. CDR3 coding DNA: TGTGCCAGCAGCGGCCCGACGGCGCCCCGGGCCCAGTACTTC. The chain links TRBV5-8 to TRBJ2-5; D gene uncertain. The CDR3 totals 14 residues. The V end lost 4 bases, the J end lost 9 bases, and 19 bases lay between the germline ends. Germline loops: CDR1 SGHTS, CDR2 YDEGEE.

As DNA, the CDR3 is TGTGCCAGCAGCCCGCTAGCGGGGGGGCCTAGTGAGCAGTTCTTC. Translating it yields CASSPLAGGPSEQFF. This chain joins TRBV7-9 and TRBJ2-1, with TRBD2 identical over 12 bases. V lost 5 bases and J lost 9; bases outside the gene matches: 8. The germline gives CDR1 SEHNR, CDR2 FQNEAQ (reference sequence). This CDR3 comprises 15 residues.

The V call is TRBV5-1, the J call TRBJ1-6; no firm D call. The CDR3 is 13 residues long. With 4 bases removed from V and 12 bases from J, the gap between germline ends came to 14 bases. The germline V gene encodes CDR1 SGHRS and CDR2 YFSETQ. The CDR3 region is CASSGGRGGPLHF. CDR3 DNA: TGCGCCAGCAGCGGCGGCCGCGGTGGACCCCTCCACTTT.